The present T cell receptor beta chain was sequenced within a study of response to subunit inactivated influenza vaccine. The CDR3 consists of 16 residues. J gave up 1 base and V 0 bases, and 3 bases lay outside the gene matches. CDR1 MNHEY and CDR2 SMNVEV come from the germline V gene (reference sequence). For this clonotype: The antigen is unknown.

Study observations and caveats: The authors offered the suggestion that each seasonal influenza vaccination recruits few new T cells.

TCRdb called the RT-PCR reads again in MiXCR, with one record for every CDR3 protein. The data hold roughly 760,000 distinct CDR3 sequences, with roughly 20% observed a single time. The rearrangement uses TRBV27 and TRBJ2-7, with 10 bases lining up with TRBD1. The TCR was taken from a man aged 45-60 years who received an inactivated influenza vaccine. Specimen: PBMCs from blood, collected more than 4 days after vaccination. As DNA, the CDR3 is TGTGCCAGCAGTTTATCTTCGGGACAGGGGTCCTACGAGCAGTACTTC. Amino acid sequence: CASSLSSGQGSYEQYF.